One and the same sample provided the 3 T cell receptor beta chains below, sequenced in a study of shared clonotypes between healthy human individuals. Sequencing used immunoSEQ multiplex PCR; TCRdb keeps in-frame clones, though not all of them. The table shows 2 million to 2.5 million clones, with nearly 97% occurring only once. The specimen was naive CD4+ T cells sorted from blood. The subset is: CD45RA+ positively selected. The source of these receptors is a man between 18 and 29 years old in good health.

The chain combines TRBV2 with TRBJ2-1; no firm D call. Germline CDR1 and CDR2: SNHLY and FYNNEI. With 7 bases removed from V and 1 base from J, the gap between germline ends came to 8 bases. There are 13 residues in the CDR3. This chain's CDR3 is CASTVGSYNEQFF. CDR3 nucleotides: TGTGCCAGCACAGTTGGGTCCTACAATGAGCAGTTCTTC.

The CDR3 DNA reads TGTGCCAGCAGACGAGGGGACGGAGCCTACGAGCAGTACTTC. The encoded protein is CASRRGDGAYEQYF. The chain is built from TRBV11-3 and TRBJ2-7; D might be TRBD1 or TRBD2, each matching 5 bases. Trimming stripped 6 bases from V and 2 bases from J, with 14 bases between. Germline V lookup: CDR1 SGHNT, CDR2 YENEEA. CDR3 length: 14 residues.

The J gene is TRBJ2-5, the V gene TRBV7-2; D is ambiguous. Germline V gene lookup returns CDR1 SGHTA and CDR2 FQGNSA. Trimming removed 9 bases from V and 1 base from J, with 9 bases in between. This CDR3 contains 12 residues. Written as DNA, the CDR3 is TGTGCCAGTGCCCGGTTCCAAGAGACCCAGTACTTC. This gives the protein CASARFQETQYF.